This section outlines one T cell receptor beta chain sequence together with its context. These data come from a study of PD-L1 blockade in urothelial cancer. About the research overall: Across blood samples, T cells had a median count of 141,255.

The time point here: peripheral blood 6 weeks after treatment start. For each patient, 1 to 8 samples were obtained, pretreatment and on-treatment. Germline V CDR1 and CDR2: MGHDK, SYGVNS. The CDR3 has 12 amino acids. V was cut by 4 bases and J by 12 bases, with 15 bases left in between. Spiking of synthetic TCR analog templates was performed in each PCR. The method was immunoSEQ multiplex PCR; TCRdb's version includes in-frame clones alone and lacks a portion of them. The table has around 50,000 clones, approximately 90% seen once. This clonotype was obtained from a man between 60 and 70 years old with urothelial cancer. This rearrangement joins TRBV25-1 to TRBJ1-2, with D possibly being TRBD1 (6 bases). Sequences were derived from PBMCs, sampled around atezolizumab (anti-PD-L1) treatment. In nucleotides, the CDR3 is TGTGCCAGCAGTGCCACCTATGGGACAAACACCTTC. Translation: CASSATYGTNTF.